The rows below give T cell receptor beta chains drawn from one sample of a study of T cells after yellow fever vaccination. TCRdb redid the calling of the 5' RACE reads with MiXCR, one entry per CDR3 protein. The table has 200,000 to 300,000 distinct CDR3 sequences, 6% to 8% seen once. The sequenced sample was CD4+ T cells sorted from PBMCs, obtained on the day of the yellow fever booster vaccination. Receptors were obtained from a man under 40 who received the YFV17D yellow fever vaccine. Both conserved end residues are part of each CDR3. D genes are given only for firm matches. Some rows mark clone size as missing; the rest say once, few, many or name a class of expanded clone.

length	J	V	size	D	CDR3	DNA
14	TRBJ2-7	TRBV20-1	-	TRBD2	CSATSGVASYEQYF	TGCAGTGCAACTAGCGGAGTGGCCTCCTACGAGCAGTACTTC
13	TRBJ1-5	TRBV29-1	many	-	CSVWSGLGQPQHF	TGCAGCGTTTGGTCCGGGCTTGGTCAGCCCCAGCATTTT
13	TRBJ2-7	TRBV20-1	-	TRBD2	CSARASGTHEQYF	TGCAGTGCTAGAGCTAGCGGGACTCACGAGCAGTACTTC
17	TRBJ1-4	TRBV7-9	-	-	CASSFRGVGHLSEKLFF	TGTGCCAGCAGCTTCCGCGGGGTTGGGCATTTGAGTGAAAAACTGTTTTTT
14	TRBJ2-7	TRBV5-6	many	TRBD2	CASSLLAGRREQYF	TGTGCCAGCAGCTTACTAGCGGGACGGAGAGAGCAGTACTTC
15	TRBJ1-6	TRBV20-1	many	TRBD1	CSASPPGQGYSPLHF	TGCAGTGCTAGCCCACCGGGACAGGGGTATTCACCCCTCCACTTT
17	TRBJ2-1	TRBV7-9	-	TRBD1	CASSKRIGGQGNNEQFF	TGTGCCAGCAGCAAGAGGATTGGAGGACAGGGGAACAATGAGCAGTTCTTC
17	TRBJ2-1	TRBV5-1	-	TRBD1	CASSPPADRGAKNEQFF	TGCGCCAGCAGCCCCCCGGCCGACAGGGGAGCTAAAAATGAGCAGTTCTTC
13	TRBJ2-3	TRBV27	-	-	CASRKEDVDTQYF	TGTGCCAGCAGGAAAGAAGATGTGGATACGCAGTATTTT
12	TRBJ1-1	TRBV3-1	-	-	CASSQDAGIAFF	TGTGCCAGCAGCCAAGATGCGGGAATTGCTTTCTTT
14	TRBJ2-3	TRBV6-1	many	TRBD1	CASRRQGVTDTQYF	TGTGCCAGCAGGAGACAGGGAGTCACAGATACGCAGTATTTT
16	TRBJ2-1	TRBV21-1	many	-	CASSKARPSQNNEQFF	TGTGCCAGCAGCAAAGCACGGCCCTCACAGAACAATGAGCAGTTCTTC
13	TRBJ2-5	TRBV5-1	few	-	CASSLMYQETQYF	TGCGCCAGCAGCTTGATGTACCAAGAGACCCAGTACTTC
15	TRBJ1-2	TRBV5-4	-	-	CASSLDVPGAYGYTF	TGTGCCAGCAGCTTGGACGTGCCAGGGGCCTATGGCTACACCTTC
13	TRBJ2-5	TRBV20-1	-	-	CSAIRTIQETQYF	TGCAGTGCTATCCGAACGATCCAAGAGACCCAGTACTTC
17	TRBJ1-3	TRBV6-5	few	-	CASSYSGSPLSGNTIYF	TGTGCCAGCAGTTACTCGGGGAGTCCCCTCTCTGGAAACACCATATATTTT
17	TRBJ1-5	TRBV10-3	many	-	CAISELLGATSNQPQHF	TGTGCCATCAGTGAGCTTCTTGGAGCTACTAGCAATCAGCCCCAGCATTTT
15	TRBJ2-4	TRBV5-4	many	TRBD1	CASSLEGGRGNIQYF	TGTGCCAGCAGCTTGGAAGGGGGCAGGGGAAACATTCAGTACTTC
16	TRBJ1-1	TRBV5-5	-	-	CASSDRVRGGNTEAFF	TGTGCCAGCAGCGACCGGGTCCGAGGGGGTAACACTGAAGCTTTCTTT
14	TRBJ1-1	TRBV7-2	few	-	CASTKQAWNTEAFF	TGTGCCAGCACGAAACAGGCGTGGAACACTGAAGCTTTCTTT